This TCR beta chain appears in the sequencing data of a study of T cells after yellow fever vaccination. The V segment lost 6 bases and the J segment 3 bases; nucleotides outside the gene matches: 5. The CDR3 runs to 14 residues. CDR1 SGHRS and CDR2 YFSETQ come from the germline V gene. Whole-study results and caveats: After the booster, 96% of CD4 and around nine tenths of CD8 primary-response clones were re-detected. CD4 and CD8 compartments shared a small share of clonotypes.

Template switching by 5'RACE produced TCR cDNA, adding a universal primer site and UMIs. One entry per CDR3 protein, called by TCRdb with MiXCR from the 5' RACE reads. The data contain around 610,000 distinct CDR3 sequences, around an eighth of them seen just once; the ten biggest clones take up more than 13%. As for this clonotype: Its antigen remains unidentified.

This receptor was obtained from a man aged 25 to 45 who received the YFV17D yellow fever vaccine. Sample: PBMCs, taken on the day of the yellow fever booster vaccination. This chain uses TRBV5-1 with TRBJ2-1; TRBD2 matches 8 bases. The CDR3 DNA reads TGCGCCAGCACTATCGGGACTAGCTACAATGAGCAGTTCTTC. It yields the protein CASTIGTSYNEQFF.